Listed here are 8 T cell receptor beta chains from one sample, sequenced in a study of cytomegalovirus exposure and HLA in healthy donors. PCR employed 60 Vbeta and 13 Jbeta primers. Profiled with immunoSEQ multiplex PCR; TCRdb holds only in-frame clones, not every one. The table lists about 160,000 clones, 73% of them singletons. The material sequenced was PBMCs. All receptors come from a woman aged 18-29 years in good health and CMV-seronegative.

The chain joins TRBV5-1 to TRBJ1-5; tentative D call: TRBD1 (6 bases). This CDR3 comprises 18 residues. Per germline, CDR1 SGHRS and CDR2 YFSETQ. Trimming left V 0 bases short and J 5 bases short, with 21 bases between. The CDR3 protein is CASSLARGRRGRYQPQHF. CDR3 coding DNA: TGCGCCAGCAGCTTGGCCAGGGGCCGACGTGGACGTTATCAGCCCCAGCATTTT.

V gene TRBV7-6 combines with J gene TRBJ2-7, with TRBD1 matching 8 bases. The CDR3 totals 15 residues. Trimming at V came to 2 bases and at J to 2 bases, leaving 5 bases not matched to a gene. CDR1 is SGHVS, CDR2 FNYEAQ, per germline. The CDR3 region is CASSLTTGATYEQYF. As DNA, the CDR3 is TGTGCCAGCAGCTTAACGACAGGGGCGACCTACGAGCAGTACTTC.

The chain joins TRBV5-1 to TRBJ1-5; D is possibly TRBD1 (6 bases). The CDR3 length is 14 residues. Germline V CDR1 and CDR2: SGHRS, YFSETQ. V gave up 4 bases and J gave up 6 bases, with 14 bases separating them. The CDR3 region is CASSLQGAGQPQHF. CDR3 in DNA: TGCGCCAGCAGCCTACAGGGTGCGGGTCAGCCCCAGCATTTT.

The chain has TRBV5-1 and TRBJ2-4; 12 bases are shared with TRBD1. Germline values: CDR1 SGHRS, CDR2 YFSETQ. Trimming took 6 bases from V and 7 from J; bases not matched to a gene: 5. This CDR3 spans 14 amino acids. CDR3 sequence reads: CASTTGTGGNIQYF. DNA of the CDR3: TGCGCCAGCACAACCGGGACAGGGGGCAACATTCAGTACTTC.

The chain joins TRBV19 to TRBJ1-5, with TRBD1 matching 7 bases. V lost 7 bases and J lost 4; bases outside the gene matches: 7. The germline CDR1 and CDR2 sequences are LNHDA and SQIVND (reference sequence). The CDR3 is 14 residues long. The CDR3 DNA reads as TGTGCCAGTACCCCTGGACAGGTTAATCAGCCCCAGCATTTT. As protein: CASTPGQVNQPQHF.

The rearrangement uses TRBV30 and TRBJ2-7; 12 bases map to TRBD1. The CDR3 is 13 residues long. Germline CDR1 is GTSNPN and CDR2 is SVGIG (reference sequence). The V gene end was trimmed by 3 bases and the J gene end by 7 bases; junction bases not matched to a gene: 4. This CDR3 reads CAWRGQGAKEQYV. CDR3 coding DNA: TGTGCCTGGAGGGGACAGGGGGCTAAAGAGCAGTACGTC.

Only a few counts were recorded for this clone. In nucleotides, the CDR3 is TGTGCCAGCAGCGGCCGGGAGGGGCAAGGCTACACCTTC. It yields the protein CASSGREGQGYTF. This chain uses TRBV7-9 with TRBJ1-2; D possibly corresponds to TRBD1 (5 bases). There are 13 residues in the CDR3. Trimming cost V 5 bases and J 8 bases, with 15 bases left between them. The V gene's germline CDR1 is SEHNR and CDR2 FQNEAQ (reference sequence).

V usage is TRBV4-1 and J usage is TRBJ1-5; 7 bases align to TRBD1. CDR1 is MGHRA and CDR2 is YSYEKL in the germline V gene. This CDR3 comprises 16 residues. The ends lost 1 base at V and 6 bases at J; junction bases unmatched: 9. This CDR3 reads CASSQVLEGAGQPQHF. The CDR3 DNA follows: TGCGCCAGCAGCCAAGTTCTGGAGGGGGCGGGTCAGCCCCAGCATTTT.